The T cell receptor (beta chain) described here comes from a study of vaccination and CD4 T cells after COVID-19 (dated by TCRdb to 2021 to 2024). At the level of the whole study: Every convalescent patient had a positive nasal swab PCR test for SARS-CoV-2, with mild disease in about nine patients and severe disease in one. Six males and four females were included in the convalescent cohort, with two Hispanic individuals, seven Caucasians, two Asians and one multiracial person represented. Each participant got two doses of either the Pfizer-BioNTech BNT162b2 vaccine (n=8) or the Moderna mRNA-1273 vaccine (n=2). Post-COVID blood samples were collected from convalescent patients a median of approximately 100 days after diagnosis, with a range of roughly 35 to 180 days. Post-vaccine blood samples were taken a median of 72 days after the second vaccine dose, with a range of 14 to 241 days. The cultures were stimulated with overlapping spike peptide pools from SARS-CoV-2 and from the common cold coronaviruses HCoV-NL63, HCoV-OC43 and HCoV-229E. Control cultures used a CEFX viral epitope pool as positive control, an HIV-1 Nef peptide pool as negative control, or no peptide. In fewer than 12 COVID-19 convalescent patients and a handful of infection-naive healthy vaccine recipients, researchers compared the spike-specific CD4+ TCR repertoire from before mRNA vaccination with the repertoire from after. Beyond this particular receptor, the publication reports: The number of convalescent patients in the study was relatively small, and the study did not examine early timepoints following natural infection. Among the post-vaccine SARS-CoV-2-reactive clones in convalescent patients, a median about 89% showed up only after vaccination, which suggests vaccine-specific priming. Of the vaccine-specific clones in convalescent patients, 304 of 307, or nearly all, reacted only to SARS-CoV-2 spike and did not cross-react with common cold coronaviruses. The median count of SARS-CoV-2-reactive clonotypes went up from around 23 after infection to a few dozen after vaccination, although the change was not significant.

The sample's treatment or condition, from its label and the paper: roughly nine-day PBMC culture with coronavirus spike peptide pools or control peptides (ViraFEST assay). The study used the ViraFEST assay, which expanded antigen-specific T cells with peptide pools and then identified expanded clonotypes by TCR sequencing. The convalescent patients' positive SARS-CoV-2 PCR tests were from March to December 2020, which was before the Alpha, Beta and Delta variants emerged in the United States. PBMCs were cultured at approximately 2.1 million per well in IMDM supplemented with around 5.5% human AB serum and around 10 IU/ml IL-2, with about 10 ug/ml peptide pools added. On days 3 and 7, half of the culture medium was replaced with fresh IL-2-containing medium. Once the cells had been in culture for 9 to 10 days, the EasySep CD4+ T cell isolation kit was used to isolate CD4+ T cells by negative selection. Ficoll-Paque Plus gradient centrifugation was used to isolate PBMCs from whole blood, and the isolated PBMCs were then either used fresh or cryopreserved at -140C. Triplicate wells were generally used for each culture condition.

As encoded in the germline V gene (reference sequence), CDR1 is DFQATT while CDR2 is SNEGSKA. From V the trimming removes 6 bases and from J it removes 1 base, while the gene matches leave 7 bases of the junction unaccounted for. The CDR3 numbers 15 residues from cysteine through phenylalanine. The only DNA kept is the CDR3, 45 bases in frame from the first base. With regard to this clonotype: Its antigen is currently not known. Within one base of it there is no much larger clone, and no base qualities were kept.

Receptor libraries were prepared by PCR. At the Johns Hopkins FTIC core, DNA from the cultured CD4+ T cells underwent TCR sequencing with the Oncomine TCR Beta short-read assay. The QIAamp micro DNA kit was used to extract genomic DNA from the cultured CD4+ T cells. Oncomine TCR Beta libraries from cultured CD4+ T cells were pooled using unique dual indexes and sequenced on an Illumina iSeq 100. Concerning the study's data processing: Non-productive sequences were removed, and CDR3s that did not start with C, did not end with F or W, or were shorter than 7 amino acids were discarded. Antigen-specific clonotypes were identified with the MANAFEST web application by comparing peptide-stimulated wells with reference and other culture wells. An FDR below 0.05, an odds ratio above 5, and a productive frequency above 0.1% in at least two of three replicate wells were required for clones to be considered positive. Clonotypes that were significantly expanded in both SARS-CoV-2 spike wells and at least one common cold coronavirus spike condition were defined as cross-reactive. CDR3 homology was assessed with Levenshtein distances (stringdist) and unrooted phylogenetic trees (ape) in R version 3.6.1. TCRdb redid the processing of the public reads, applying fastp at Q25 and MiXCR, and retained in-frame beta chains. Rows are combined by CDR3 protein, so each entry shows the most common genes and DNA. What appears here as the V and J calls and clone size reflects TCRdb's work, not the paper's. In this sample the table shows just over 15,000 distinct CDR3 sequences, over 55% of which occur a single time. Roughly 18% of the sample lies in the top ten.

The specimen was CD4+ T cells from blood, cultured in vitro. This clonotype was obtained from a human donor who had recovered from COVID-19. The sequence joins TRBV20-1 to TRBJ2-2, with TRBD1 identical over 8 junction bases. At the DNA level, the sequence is TGCAGTGCGAAACCAGGGGGCCTGAACACCGGGGAGCTGTTTTTT. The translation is CSAKPGGLNTGELFF.